Below, one TCR beta chain is given with its context. The clone's antigen remains unknown. One base away there is no much larger clone; base qualities are not given. The TCR beta locus was amplified and sequenced using the immunoSEQ assay, from which bulk TCR Vbeta CDR3 data were obtained. The paper's data handling went like this. CDR3s were excluded if they were non-productive, were shorter than 7 amino acids, or did not start with C or end with F/W. Analysis was restricted to specimens with at least 1000 reads, and each clonotype was defined at the amino acid level. Clonality was computed as 1 minus Pielou's evenness. Library sizes were equalized by abundance-weighted random subsampling with replacement, which was repeated 100 times so that 95% confidence intervals could be reported. Repertoire overlap was quantified using the Morisita overlap index, and the top 40 clones per specimen were examined for overlap with the irAE. TCRdb obtained this table from immuneACCESS and retained in-frame rearrangements with V and J assigned. These tables miss some clones; where compared with another copy, unresolved V genes account for less than half of the shortfall, and the remainder is unexplained. The DNA gave D and trimming, while V, J and clone size come from that table. The table for this sample lists roughly 24,000 clones; about 90% of them were counted only once. The ten largest clonotypes hold approximately 1.4% of the sample.

These data originate in a study of T cells in tumors and immune-related adverse events (dated by TCRdb to about 2021). V was cut back by 5 bases and J by 4 bases, leaving a gap of 15 bases between them. The CDR3 goes from the cysteine to the phenylalanine over 15 residues. This entry keeps only the CDR3 DNA: 45 bases, framed from base 1. CDR1 and CDR2 are read off the germline V gene as MNHEY and SVGAGI. This sample's treatment or condition label indicates: nivolumab (PD-1 blockade) given before sampling. The DNeasy Blood and Tissue Kit was used to extract DNA from formalin-fixed paraffin-embedded specimens.

The source is a female donor with metastatic renal cell carcinoma. Sequenced material: lymph node tissue, taken from a patient treated with anti-PD-1 therapy. The V and J segments used are TRBV6-5 and TRBJ2-1, with the D assignment possibly TRBD1 or TRBD2, given 6 matching bases for each. The CDR3 protein: CASSTNWGAYNEQFF. Read as DNA, the sequence is TGTGCCAGCAGTACAAACTGGGGGGCATACAATGAGCAGTTCTTC.